This TCR beta chain was sequenced during a study of OX40 agonist ivuxolimab in advanced cancers. Study summary: The mean age was roughly 60 years, ranging from about 20 to 90, with around four fifths of participants male.

Germline V CDR1 and CDR2: SGHVS, FNYEAQ. This CDR3 comprises 13 residues. The trim removed 5 bases at V and 4 bases at J, leaving 4 bases unmatched. TCRdb keeps only in-frame clones here, not all; method: immunoSEQ multiplex PCR. The table includes some 40,000 clones, about 83% detected once. To note about this clone: Its cognate antigen is unknown.

The study, taken as a whole, reports: Expanded peripheral T cell antigen specificity was not determined. Among T cells, CD8+ cells averaged more expanded clones than CD4+ cells.

This chain uses TRBV7-6 with TRBJ2-7; 8 nucleotides match TRBD1. Specimen: CD4+ or CD8+ T cells sorted from blood, collected in a trial of the OX40 agonist ivuxolimab. This TCR was sampled from an adult with an advanced solid tumor such as melanoma, head and neck, liver or kidney cancer. The CDR3 loop reads CASSERQGYEQYF. The CDR3 DNA is TGTGCCAGCAGCGAAAGACAGGGGTACGAGCAGTACTTC.